This passage covers 27 T cell receptor beta chains from one sample sequenced in a study of post-analysis software for immune sequencing data. The antigens of these receptors remain unknown. Study-level findings and limits: Compared with controls, patients had more of about 5 TRBV segments, including TRBV5-6, TRBV5-1 and TRBV20-1.

TCR beta cDNA libraries had unique molecular identifiers. Via MiXCR, TCRdb re-called the PCR reads, giving one row per CDR3 protein. The sample has about 810,000 distinct CDR3 sequences; under 70% are singletons. The sample was blood. The receptors were sampled from a girl between 5 and 17 years old with multiple sclerosis.

The V call is TRBV7-9, the J call TRBJ2-5; 10 nucleotides match TRBD1. The CDR3 spans 15 residues. Germline V gene data show CDR1 as SEHNR and CDR2 as FQNEAQ (reference sequence). The V segment lost 1 base and the J segment 1 base; nucleotides outside the gene matches: 0. The CDR3 region has the DNA TGTGCCAGCAGCTTAGGGACAGGGGGCCAAGAGACCCAGTACTTC. Amino acid sequence: CASSLGTGGQETQYF. The variable domain in full, with the rest retrieved from reference TRBV7-9 and TRBJ2-5, is DTGVSQNPRHKITKRGQNVTFRCDPISEHNRLYWYRQTLGQGPEFLTYFQNEAQLEKSRLLSDRFSAERPKGSFSTLEIQRTEQGDSAMYLCASSLGTGGQETQYFGPGTRLLVL.

CDR3 DNA: TGTGCCAGCAGCTTACAGGTTTCGGAGACCCAGTACTTC. This sequence encodes CASSLQVSETQYF. The V gene is TRBV7-9, the J gene TRBJ2-5; no clear D. The CDR3 consists of 13 residues. V shed 2 bases and J shed 5 bases, with 9 bases lying between them. Germline assignment: CDR1 SEHNR and CDR2 FQNEAQ (reference sequence).

This chain uses TRBV6-1 with TRBJ1-5, with D perhaps matching TRBD1 (5 bases). The CDR3 loop spans 14 amino acids. The V end lost 11 bases, the J end lost 0 bases, and 14 bases lay between the germline ends. CDR1 and CDR2 (germline): MNHNS, SASEGT. CDR3 sequence reads: CADGGGPSNQPQHF. The CDR3 nucleotides are TGTGCCGACGGGGGGGGTCCTAGCAATCAGCCCCAGCATTTT.

The chain recombines TRBV6-5 with TRBJ1-4, with D unclear. This CDR3 has 15 residues. From germline, CDR1 is MNHEY and CDR2 SVGAGI. Trimming removed 7 bases at V and 4 bases at J, with 16 bases between. The CDR3 nucleotides read TGTGCCAGCACCCAGCGGCATCGCGGTAATGAAAAACTGTTTTTT. It is translated as CASTQRHRGNEKLFF.

The rearrangement uses TRBV12-3 or TRBV12-4 and TRBJ2-1; 14 bases are shared with TRBD2. The V and J ends lost 6 bases and 4 bases, in that order; junction bases with no gene match: 8. This CDR3 comprises 17 residues. The DNA of the CDR3 is TGTGCCAGCAGCGATCCGGGACTAGCGGGAGAGTACAATGAGCAGTTCTTC. It codes for CASSDPGLAGEYNEQFF.

The chain carries TRBV9 and TRBJ1-1, with unresolved D. The CDR3 runs 15 residues. Trimming stripped 0 bases from V and 0 bases from J, with 9 bases between. The V gene's germline CDR1 is SGDLS and CDR2 YYNGEE. CDR3 in amino acids: CASSVVLDMNTEAFF. DNA for the CDR3: TGTGCCAGCAGCGTAGTATTGGATATGAACACTGAAGCTTTCTTT.

This chain connects TRBV6-5 to TRBJ2-3, with unresolved D. Germline V gene sequence: CDR1 MNHEY, CDR2 SVGAGI. The CDR3 totals 13 residues. Trimming took 6 bases from V and 3 from J, leaving 10 bases between them. The CDR3 reads CASSDGPTDTQYF. The CDR3 DNA reads as TGTGCCAGCAGCGACGGACCTACAGATACGCAGTATTTT.

The chain has TRBV18 and TRBJ1-2, with 10 bases identical to TRBD1. CDR1 KGHSH and CDR2 LQKENI come from the germline V gene. V was clipped by 4 bases and J by 7 bases; unmatched bases: 12. The CDR3 has 16 residues. The CDR3 protein is CASSQRPGQGPFGYTF. CDR3 nucleotides: TGTGCCAGCTCACAACGGCCGGGACAGGGGCCCTTTGGCTACACCTTC.

The rearrangement links TRBV24-1 to TRBJ2-4, with D tentatively TRBD1 or TRBD2 (5 bases each). Trimming shortened V by 1 base and J by 3 bases, and 15 bases separated the two germline ends. Germline-derived CDR1 and CDR2 are KGHDR and SFDVKD. This CDR3 has 17 residues. CDR3 protein: CATSDFPGTRSKNIQYF. CDR3 nucleotide sequence: TGTGCCACCAGTGATTTCCCCGGGACCCGAAGCAAAAACATTCAGTACTTC.

This sequence joins TRBV9 and TRBJ2-7, with a tentative D call TRBD2 (5 bases). Deletions cut 0 bases from V and 3 bases from J, with 13 bases between. Germline-derived CDR1 and CDR2 are SGDLS and YYNGEE. This CDR3 has 15 residues. The CDR3 bases are TGTGCCAGCAGCGTAGGGATAGCGTCGCTCTACGAGCAGTACTTC. Protein product: CASSVGIASLYEQYF.

The chain recombines TRBV5-8 with TRBJ2-3; 11 bases are a match to TRBD2. Germline V gives CDR1 SGHTS, CDR2 YDEGEE. There are 18 residues in the CDR3. The ends lost 1 base at V and 0 bases at J; junction bases unmatched: 7. CDR3 loop: CASSLFSTSGKSTDTQYF. The CDR3 DNA is TGTGCCAGCAGCTTGTTTTCGACTAGCGGGAAGAGCACAGATACGCAGTATTTT.

J is TRBJ2-7 and V is TRBV5-1; 8 bases line up with TRBD1. Germline trimming cut 3 bases from V and 5 bases from J; bases unmatched to any gene: 7. Germline CDR1 is SGHRS and CDR2 is YFSETQ. The CDR3 contains 14 residues. The CDR3 DNA reads TGCGCCAGCAGCTCGACAGGGGTTGGCAACGAGCAGTACTTC. This codes for CASSSTGVGNEQYF.

Worth noting for this clonotype: At one end, the junction sequence differs from germline, possibly due to a read error. The rearrangement joins TRBV5-5 to TRBJ2-5, with unresolved D. The J call is in doubt because the DNA end fits TRBJ2-7 better. This CDR3 spans 12 amino acids. From germline, CDR1 is SGHKS and CDR2 YYEKEE (reference sequence). CDR3 sequence: CANSLVVDEQYF. Written as DNA, the CDR3 is TGTGCCAACAGCTTGGTAGTAGACGAGCAGTACTTC.

The sample holds a few counts of this clonotype. V is TRBV6-5 and J is TRBJ2-5; 9 positions agree with TRBD1. The CDR3 is made up of 18 amino acids. Germline assignment: CDR1 MNHEY and CDR2 SVGAGI. V lost 1 base and J lost 3; bases outside the gene matches: 12. This chain's CDR3 is CASSYYKGQGPLKETQYF. The CDR3, as DNA: TGTGCCAGCAGTTACTATAAAGGACAGGGGCCTCTTAAAGAGACCCAGTACTTC.

V and J are TRBV2 and TRBJ2-7, with a weak D call TRBD2 (5 bases). CDR1 SNHLY and CDR2 FYNNEI come from the germline V gene. The CDR3 runs 16 residues. Trimming took 5 bases from V and 0 from J, leaving 17 bases between them. The CDR3 here is CASSSFSAGPSYEQYF. In DNA, the CDR3 is TGTGCCAGCAGTTCGTTTAGCGCGGGCCCCTCCTACGAGCAGTACTTC.

The rearrangement joins TRBV6-1 to TRBJ2-7; the D is unclear. The germline gives CDR1 MNHNS, CDR2 SASEGT. V dropped 2 bases and J dropped 0 bases, with 14 bases sitting between them. The CDR3 is 16 amino acids. The CDR3 loop reads CASSEWYRAPSYEQYF. The CDR3 coding sequence is TGTGCCAGCAGTGAATGGTATAGGGCCCCCTCCTACGAGCAGTACTTC.

The rearrangement uses TRBV5-6 and TRBJ1-6, with D hard to call. The CDR3 spans 14 residues. Trimming removed 7 bases from V and 7 bases from J, with 15 bases in between. In germline, CDR1 is SGHDT, CDR2 YYEEEE. This CDR3 reads CASRRAGRNSPLHF. CDR3 DNA sequence: TGTGCCAGCCGGCGGGCCGGACGAAATTCACCCCTCCACTTT. The variable domain in full, with the rest retrieved from reference TRBV5-6 and TRBJ1-6, is DAGVTQSPTHLIKTRGQQVTLRCSPKSGHDTVSWYQQALGQGPQFIFQYYEEEERQRGNFPDRFSGHQFPNYSSELNVNALLLGDSALYLCASRRAGRNSPLHFGNGTRLTVT.

The CDR3 spells CASSERHAGAYEQYF. The DNA for the CDR3 is TGTGCCAGCAGTGAACGGCACGCGGGAGCCTACGAGCAGTACTTC. The chain has TRBV2 and TRBJ2-5, with TRBD2 matching over 7 bases. The J call may not be correct, given that the DNA end is closer to TRBJ2-7. CDR3 length: 15 amino acids. Germline-derived CDR1 and CDR2 are SNHLY and FYNNEI.

On this clonotype itself: An end of the junction differs from the germline gene, which may be a read error. The chain couples TRBV20-1 to TRBJ2-5; 7 nucleotides match TRBD1. Germline values: CDR1 DFQATT, CDR2 SNEGSKA (reference sequence). The CDR3 is made up of 13 amino acids. The CDR3 spells CSASTGYQETRYF. The CDR3 nucleotides read TGCAGTGCATCGACAGGGTACCAAGAGACCCGGTACTTC.

This clonotype was detected a few times. The rearrangement uses TRBV7-9 and TRBJ2-1; the D gene is possibly TRBD2 (6 bases). The CDR3 loop spans 16 amino acids. The germline V gene has CDR1 SEHNR and CDR2 FQNEAQ (reference sequence). V lost 0 bases, J lost 5 bases, and 14 bases lay in between. The CDR3 region is CASSLARERPDNEQFF. Here the CDR3 DNA reads TGTGCCAGCAGCTTAGCGCGGGAAAGACCTGACAATGAGCAGTTCTTC.

Only a few counts were recorded for this clonotype. V is TRBV18 and J is TRBJ2-7; TRBD1 agrees at 7 bases. Germline V gives CDR1 KGHSH, CDR2 LQKENI. The CDR3 covers 15 residues. Trimming removed 2 bases from V and 0 bases from J; junction bases left unmatched: 4. The CDR3 DNA is TGTGCCAGCTCACCATCAACAGGGGCCTCCTACGAGCAGTACTTC. Amino acids: CASSPSTGASYEQYF.

J is TRBJ2-7 and V is TRBV20-1; the match to TRBD2 covers 11 bases. The CDR3 runs to 15 residues. J was trimmed by 6 bases and V by 6 bases; bases with no gene match: 13. Per the germline V gene, CDR1 is DFQATT and CDR2 is SNEGSKA (reference sequence). Here the CDR3 DNA reads TGCAGTGCGCTACCCGTGACTAGCGGGAAGATCGAGCAGTACTTC. Its protein product is CSALPVTSGKIEQYF.

This clonotype has a single count. V usage is TRBV28 and J usage is TRBJ2-7; 11 positions agree with TRBD2. V shed 1 base, J shed 0 bases, and the junction held 2 bases outside the gene matches. CDR3 length: 16 residues. From germline, CDR1 is MDHEN and CDR2 SYDVKM. Written as DNA, the CDR3 is TGTGCCAGCAGTTTATTGACTAGCGGGAACTCCTACGAGCAGTACTTC. Translation: CASSLLTSGNSYEQYF. The complete variable domain, with remaining parts taken from reference TRBV28 and TRBJ2-7, reads DVKVTQSSRYLVKRTGEKVFLECVQDMDHENMFWYRQDPGLGLRLIYFSYDVKMKEKGDIPEGYSVSREKKERFSLILESASTNQTSMYLCASSLLTSGNSYEQYFGPGTRLTVT.

The chain has TRBV3-1 and TRBJ2-2; D is perhaps TRBD1 (5 bases). The CDR3 is 13 residues long. V lost 9 bases and J lost 2, with 10 bases in between. Germline V lookup: CDR1 LGHDT, CDR2 YNNKEL (reference sequence). CDR3 DNA sequence: TGTGCCAGTCAGGGTCCAAACACCGGGGAGCTGTTTTTT. Residues: CASQGPNTGELFF.

The chain's CDR3 is CSVGGGVGANVLTF. As DNA, the CDR3 is TGCAGCGTTGGAGGGGGCGTTGGGGCCAACGTCCTGACTTTC. The chain joins TRBV29-1 to TRBJ2-6, with TRBD1 matching over 7 bases. Germline V gives CDR1 SQVTM, CDR2 ANQGSEA. The CDR3 length is 14 residues. Trimming cost V 4 bases and J 3 bases; bases outside gene matches: 3.

CDR3 sequence (DNA): TGCGCCAGCAGCCAAGATAGCGGGGGACGCTACGAGCAGTACTTC. Translated, it gives CASSQDSGGRYEQYF. This chain connects TRBV4-1 to TRBJ2-7; 9 bases align to TRBD2. V was pared by 0 bases and J by 3 bases, with 3 bases of the junction left unmatched. CDR1 is MGHRA and CDR2 is YSYEKL in the germline V gene. This CDR3 is 15 amino acids long.

The V and J genes are TRBV12-3 or TRBV12-4 and TRBJ2-7; no clear D gene. Deletions cut 5 bases from V and 2 bases from J, with 16 bases between. There are 15 residues in the CDR3. CDR3 nucleotide sequence: TGTGCCAGCAGTCAAATAGGTGGGGATGCCTACGAGCAGTACTTC. The encoded protein is CASSQIGGDAYEQYF.